Listed below are T cell receptor beta chains from one sample, sequenced in a study of T cell repertoires in cytomegalovirus infection. One entry per CDR3 protein results from TCRdb running MiXCR on the reads. The sample holds more than 400,000 distinct CDR3 sequences, roughly 29% seen once. Sequenced input: PBMCs. These receptors all stem from a human donor in good health (CMV status not recorded). Some clones in this sample may be carry-over from other donors' samples. Each CDR3 is given with its conserved first and last residue. A D gene is named only where the DNA matches it firmly. Size is stated for part of the rows, as once, few or many counts, or as a class when the clone is expanded.

abundance	v_gene	j_gene	d_gene	CDR3aa	CDR3nt
-	TRBV5-1	TRBJ1-1	-	CASSLGRSEAFF	TGCGCCAGCAGCTTGGGTAGATCTGAAGCTTTCTTT
many	TRBV4-3	TRBJ2-5	-	CASSQVLGGHFSGETQYF	TGCGCCAGCAGCCAAGTGTTAGGCGGGCACTTTTCGGGGGAGACCCAGTACTTC
many	TRBV7-2	TRBJ2-1	-	CASNGRGYNEQFF	TGTGCCAGCAACGGGAGAGGGTACAATGAGCAGTTCTTC
-	TRBV5-1	TRBJ2-7	-	CASSLQTGHRYEQYF	TGCGCCAGCAGCTTGCAGACAGGCCATCGGTACGAGCAGTACTTC
few	TRBV28	TRBJ1-5	-	CASSLAPPGNQPQHF	TGTGCCAGCAGTTTAGCCCCTCCGGGCAATCAGCCCCAGCATTTT
many	TRBV7-6	TRBJ1-3	-	CASSPGQQRNTIYF	TGTGCCAGCAGTCCCGGACAGCAGAGAAACACCATATATTTT
-	TRBV15	TRBJ2-1	-	CATSRDIVLDNEQFF	TGTGCCACCAGCAGAGATATTGTGCTTGACAATGAGCAGTTCTTC
-	TRBV6-2/TRBV6-3	TRBJ2-3	-	CASSDFEVITDTQYF	TGTGCCAGCAGCGACTTTGAAGTTATCACAGATACGCAGTATTTT
many	TRBV7-2	TRBJ1-1	-	CASSSGTEAFF	TGTGCCAGCAGCTCGGGAACTGAAGCTTTCTTT
few	TRBV7-9	TRBJ2-1	TRBD1	CASSSRDRADNEQFF	TGTGCCAGCAGCTCCCGGGACAGGGCTGACAATGAGCAGTTCTTC
-	TRBV20-1	TRBJ2-2	TRBD2	CSASGTSGRAGTGELFF	TGCAGTGCTTCGGGGACTAGCGGGAGGGCCGGCACCGGGGAGCTGTTTTTT
once	TRBV14	TRBJ2-5	-	CASSTSLSTYQETQYF	TGTGCCAGCAGCACCAGTCTGTCTACTTACCAAGAGACCCAGTACTTC
few	TRBV6-2/TRBV6-3	TRBJ2-1	-	CASSYGASRTYNNEQFF	TGTGCCAGCAGTTACGGAGCAAGTAGGACTTACAATAATGAGCAGTTCTTC
-	TRBV12-3/TRBV12-4	TRBJ1-6	-	CASSGGGRPAYSPLHF	TGTGCCAGCAGCGGCGGGGGGAGGCCGGCATATTCACCCCTCCACTTT
few	TRBV6-5	TRBJ2-3	TRBD1	CASYDRGRTDTQYF	TGTGCCAGTTATGACAGGGGCCGCACAGATACGCAGTATTTT
few	TRBV12-3/TRBV12-4	TRBJ1-5	-	CASTSGTGNQPQHF	TGTGCCAGCACTTCCGGGACGGGAAATCAGCCCCAGCATTTT
-	TRBV19	TRBJ2-3	-	CASSRSRTFKTDTQYF	TGTGCCAGTAGCCGGAGCCGGACTTTCAAGACAGATACGCAGTATTTT
-	TRBV7-2	TRBJ1-3	-	CASSLALGGTGNTIYF	TGTGCCAGCAGCTTAGCGCTGGGGGGCACAGGAAACACCATATATTTT
-	TRBV24-1	TRBJ1-2	-	CATSPTATGYYGYTF	TGTGCCACCAGTCCGACCGCGACAGGCTACTATGGCTACACCTTC
-	TRBV7-6	TRBJ1-2	-	CASSTWTYGYTF	TGTGCCAGCAGCACTTGGACCTATGGCTACACCTTC
many	TRBV7-2	TRBJ1-4	-	CASSLAGVGEKLFF	TGTGCCAGCAGCTTAGCAGGGGTTGGGGAAAAACTGTTTTTT
few	TRBV25-1	TRBJ2-1	-	CASGDYNEQFF	TGTGCCAGCGGAGACTACAATGAGCAGTTCTTC
-	TRBV11-2	TRBJ2-3	TRBD2	CASSLGRTSSTDTQYF	TGTGCCAGCAGCTTAGGGCGGACTAGCAGCACAGATACGCAGTATTTT
few	TRBV4-3	TRBJ2-1	TRBD2	CASSHGLAGEAYNEQFF	TGCGCCAGCAGCCACGGACTAGCGGGGGAAGCCTACAATGAGCAGTTCTTC
many	TRBV7-2	TRBJ2-3	-	CASSMTRSTDTQYF	TGTGCCAGCAGCATGACTAGGAGCACAGATACGCAGTATTTT
-	TRBV7-9	TRBJ2-2	TRBD2	CASSPGLAGPFSTGELFF	TGTGCCAGCAGCCCGGGACTAGCGGGCCCTTTTTCAACCGGGGAGCTGTTTTTT
-	TRBV19	TRBJ1-2	-	CASSIVDGINYGYTF	TGTGCCAGTAGTATAGTGGACGGAATTAACTATGGCTACACCTTC
-	TRBV7-9	TRBJ2-5	-	CASSLALEGGAETQYF	TGTGCCAGCAGCTTAGCCCTTGAAGGGGGAGCGGAGACCCAGTACTTC
-	TRBV12-3/TRBV12-4	TRBJ1-6	-	CASNRDTLSPLHF	TGTGCCAGCAACAGGGACACCCTGTCACCCCTCCACTTT
few	TRBV10-3	TRBJ2-7	-	CAISEGQGTSYEQYF	TGTGCCATCAGTGAGGGGCAGGGGACATCCTACGAGCAGTACTTC
many	TRBV7-2	TRBJ2-5	TRBD1	CASSYSTGWETQYF	TGTGCCAGCAGCTACTCGACAGGGTGGGAGACCCAGTACTTC
few	TRBV7-9	TRBJ2-3	-	CASSSDGNTQYF	TGTGCCAGCAGCTCAGACGGAAATACGCAGTATTTT
-	TRBV27	TRBJ1-1	TRBD1	CASSLGAGQGARTEAFF	TGTGCCAGCAGTTTAGGAGCGGGACAGGGGGCTCGAACTGAAGCTTTCTTT